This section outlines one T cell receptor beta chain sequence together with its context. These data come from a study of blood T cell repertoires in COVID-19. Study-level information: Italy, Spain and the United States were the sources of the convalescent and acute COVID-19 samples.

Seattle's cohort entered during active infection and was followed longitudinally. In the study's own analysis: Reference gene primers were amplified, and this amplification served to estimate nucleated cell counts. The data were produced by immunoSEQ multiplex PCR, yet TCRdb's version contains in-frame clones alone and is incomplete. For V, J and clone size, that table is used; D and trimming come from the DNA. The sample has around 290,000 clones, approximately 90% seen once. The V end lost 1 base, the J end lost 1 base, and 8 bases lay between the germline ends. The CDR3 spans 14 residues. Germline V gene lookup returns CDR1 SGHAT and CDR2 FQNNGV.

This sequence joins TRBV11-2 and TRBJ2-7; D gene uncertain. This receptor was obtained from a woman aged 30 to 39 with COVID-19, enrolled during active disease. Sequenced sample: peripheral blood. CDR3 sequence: CASSLGHGSYEQYF. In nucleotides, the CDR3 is TGTGCCAGCAGCTTAGGGCACGGGTCCTACGAGCAGTACTTC.